This T cell receptor (beta chain) was sequenced during a study of regulatory T cells in long-lasting Graves disease. About the study: Newly diagnosed Graves' patients took antithyroid drugs under 3 months.

This sample's time point: newly diagnosed GD, antithyroid drugs for less than 3 months. Following extraction of RNA from PBMCs, that RNA was used to make the TCR library. For TCR beta, libraries came from iRepertoire HTBI primers and Arm-PCR of CDR3 regions. TCRdb analysed the multiplex PCR reads with MiXCR anew, one entry per CDR3 protein. The sample records 500,000 or so distinct CDR3 sequences, 11% to 15% being singletons. This clonotype came up many times. What it binds is unknown. Overall study results and limits: Favoring TRBV28, TRBJ1-2 and TRBJ2-5 was a feature seen in persistent disease.

The CDR3 has 14 amino acids. V lost 6 bases, J lost 9 bases, and 18 bases lay in between. These same data were also listed under a study on T cells in Graves' hyperthyroidism and ophthalmopathy. That study reports: The study based diagnoses on clinical symptoms, serum thyroxine and TRAb, thyroid ultrasound and orbital computed tomography. Ophthalmopathy was predicted by the model a median of approximately 6 months ahead of onset.

Sequences were derived from peripheral blood mononuclear cells (PBMCs), sampled at new diagnosis, from a patient treated with antithyroid drugs. The TCR comes from a woman aged 50 to 65 with Graves disease. The rearrangement joins TRBV12-3 or TRBV12-4 to TRBJ1-5; D is uncertain. CDR3 sequence (DNA): TGTGCCAGCAGCCCGTACTCTGCTCTGGGGCCCCAGCATTTT. As protein: CASSPYSALGPQHF.